Listed below are T cell receptor beta chains from one sample, sequenced in a study of blood T cell repertoires in COVID-19. Assay used: immunoSEQ multiplex PCR; TCRdb lists only in-frame clones, some missing. In the table there are approximately 200,000 clones, around 80% of which are singletons. Sequencing input: peripheral blood. The receptors were gathered from a woman of 80 years or more with COVID-19, enrolled during active disease. The CDR3 runs from the conserved cysteine through the conserved F or W. Each record gives: J gene, clone size, D gene, V gene, CDR3 DNA, CDR3 protein. A D gene is named only where the DNA matches it firmly. Expanded clones are given a class, and other clones once, few, many or no size at all.

>TRBJ1-1|-|TRBD1|TRBV7-9
TGTGCCAGCAGCACGGGACAGGGGGCGACTGAAGCTTTCTTT
CASSTGQGATEAFF
>TRBJ2-5|-|TRBD2|TRBV9
TGTGCCAGCAGCGTAGCTACTACGGCTAGCGGGGGCCCTCAAGAGACCCAGTACTTC
CASSVATTASGGPQETQYF
>TRBJ1-4|-|-|TRBV29-1
TGCAGCGTTGTTCTCCGGGATGAAAAACTGTTTTTT
CSVVLRDEKLFF
>TRBJ2-7|-|-|TRBV6-5
TGTGCCAGCAGGTCATCCTGGACAGCCTACGAGCAGTACTTC
CASRSSWTAYEQYF
>TRBJ1-1|-|-|TRBV18
TGTGCCAGCTCACCAGTCCAGGGCAATCTGGGCACTGAAGCTTTCTTT
CASSPVQGNLGTEAFF
>TRBJ2-2|-|TRBD2|TRBV9
TGTGCCAGCAGCGTAGGCCTAGCGGGAACCACCGGGGAGCTGTTTTTT
CASSVGLAGTTGELFF
>TRBJ1-1|-|-|TRBV27
TGTGCCAGCAGTGGAAGGAGGGGAGACACTGAAGCTTTCTTT
CASSGRRGDTEAFF
>TRBJ2-2|-|-|TRBV30
TGTGCCTGGAGTGTAGGAGGTCACACCGGGGAGCTGTTTTTT
CAWSVGGHTGELFF
>TRBJ2-1|-|-|TRBV27
TGTGCCAGCAGTTTAGGACAGCAGGGTCCCAATGAGCAGTTCTTC
CASSLGQQGPNEQFF
>TRBJ1-2|-|-|TRBV11-2
TGTGCCAGCAGTCAGGGTCCCAAGGTATATGGCTACACCTTC
CASSQGPKVYGYTF
>TRBJ1-4|-|-|TRBV2
TGTGCCAGCAGTGCACAGGGAGACCCTGCAACTAATGAAAAACTGTTTTTT
CASSAQGDPATNEKLFF
>TRBJ2-3|-|-|TRBV5-1
TGCGCCAGCACACTATACGGCAGGGGCAGCACAGATACGCAGTATTTT
CASTLYGRGSTDTQYF
>TRBJ2-5|-|-|TRBV5-1
TGCGCCAGCAGCTTGGGTCGAGATGAGACCCAGTACTTC
CASSLGRDETQYF
>TRBJ1-4|-|TRBD1|TRBV2
TGTGCCAGCAGGACAGGGGGCTCCTGGGAAAAACTGTTTTTT
CASRTGGSWEKLFF
>TRBJ2-3|once|-|TRBV5-1
TGCGCCAGCAGCTTCCCATTAAGTCCCGGGACTAGCACAGATACGCAGTATTTT
CASSFPLSPGTSTDTQYF
>TRBJ2-5|-|TRBD2|TRBV5-1
TGCGCCAGCAGCTTGTCGGCTAGCGGGAGGGAGACCCAGTACTTC
CASSLSASGRETQYF
>TRBJ2-3|once|TRBD1|TRBV2
TGTGCCAGCAGTGGACGGGGACAGGTCACAGATACGCAGTATTTT
CASSGRGQVTDTQYF
>TRBJ1-4|-|-|TRBV5-1
TGCGCCAGCAGCTTGGGCTGGGACATGAGTGAAAAACTGTTTTTT
CASSLGWDMSEKLFF
>TRBJ2-2|-|-|TRBV5-1
TGCGCCAGCAGCCCTTCACGGGAGCCCCTCACCGGGGAGCTGTTTTTT
CASSPSREPLTGELFF
>TRBJ2-1|-|-|TRBV24-1
TGTGCCACCAGTGATGCTTGGTCCAGTGTATCCTACAATGAGCAGTTCTTC
CATSDAWSSVSYNEQFF
>TRBJ2-1|-|-|TRBV7-2
TGTGCCAGCAGCTTAACGGCAGGTTACAATGAGCAGTTCTTC
CASSLTAGYNEQFF
>TRBJ1-2|few|-|TRBV5-4
TGTGCCAGCAGCTTGGCCGAAGGGGCGCGGTATGGCTACACCTTC
CASSLAEGARYGYTF
>TRBJ2-1|-|TRBD2|TRBV5-1
TGCGCCAGCAGCTATGGGACTAGTTTCTACAATGAGCAGTTCTTC
CASSYGTSFYNEQFF
>TRBJ2-5|-|-|TRBV2
TGTGCCAGCAGTGACGGGGCTACAGGGCCCCAAGAGACCCAGTACTTC
CASSDGATGPQETQYF
>TRBJ1-2|-|TRBD1|TRBV6-1
TGTGCCAGCAGTGAGACCGGGACAGGGGACTATGGCTACACCTTC
CASSETGTGDYGYTF
>TRBJ2-5|-|-|TRBV3-1/TRBV3-2
TGTGCCAGCAGCCCCTGGCTCCCTCCGGAGACCCAGTACTTC
CASSPWLPPETQYF
>TRBJ1-2|-|-|TRBV9
TGTGCCAGCAGCGTAGGTGTGTTTCCGGGCTATGGCTACACCTTC
CASSVGVFPGYGYTF
>TRBJ2-5|-|-|TRBV4-3
TGCGCCAGCAGCCAATGGATAGGGGCGCGTCAAGAGACCCAGTACTTC
CASSQWIGARQETQYF
>TRBJ2-2|few|TRBD1|TRBV7-8
TGTGCCAGCAGCCCTGCGGCGACAGGGAATGCCGGGGAGCTGTTTTTT
CASSPAATGNAGELFF
>TRBJ1-5|-|TRBD1|TRBV5-6
TGTGCCAGCAGCTTGTACGGGACAGCTAATTATCAGCCCCAGCATTTT
CASSLYGTANYQPQHF
>TRBJ1-2|-|-|TRBV9
TGTGCCAGCACCCACTCTCATGGGCCCTATGGCTACACCTTC
CASTHSHGPYGYTF
>TRBJ2-2|-|TRBD2|TRBV9
TGTGCCAGCAGCACCCGACGGGGGGGCCTTCCCGGGGAGCTGTTTTTT
CASSTRRGGLPGELFF
>TRBJ1-2|-|TRBD1|TRBV24-1
TGTGCCACCTCCGGGACAGGGGCAGCTAACTATGGCTACACCTTC
CATSGTGAANYGYTF
>TRBJ2-5|-|TRBD2|TRBV28
TGTGCCAGCAGTCCTCGGGAGGGGAGGGAGACCCAGTACTTC
CASSPREGRETQYF
>TRBJ1-2|-|TRBD1|TRBV28
TGTGCCAGCAGTTTCCCCGGACAGGAGTACTATGGCTACACCTTC
CASSFPGQEYYGYTF
>TRBJ2-1|-|-|TRBV19
TGTGCCAGTAGTATGGACAGAATTAATGAGCAGTTCTTC
CASSMDRINEQFF
>TRBJ1-1|-|TRBD1|TRBV6-5
TGTGCCAGCAGATCGAACAGGGGGCTGGGGGCTGAAGCTTTCTTT
CASRSNRGLGAEAFF
>TRBJ2-1|-|-|TRBV18
TGTGCCAGCTCACCGCCCGGGACTTACTCCTACAATGAGCAGTTCTTC
CASSPPGTYSYNEQFF
>TRBJ2-7|-|TRBD2|TRBV2
TGTGCCAGCGCAGCGGGAGTGTTGTACGAGCAGTACTTC
CASAAGVLYEQYF
>TRBJ1-5|few|-|TRBV10-3
TGTGCCATCAGTGATAGGGGGATGGAGCCCCAGCATTTT
CAISDRGMEPQHF
>TRBJ1-5|-|TRBD1|TRBV28
TGTGCCGTCCCGGGGACAGGGGCATATAGCAATCAGCCCCAGCATTTT
CAVPGTGAYSNQPQHF
>TRBJ2-3|-|TRBD2|TRBV5-1
TGCGCCAGCAGCCCGGGACTAACTAGCACAGATACGCAGTATTTT
CASSPGLTSTDTQYF
>TRBJ1-2|once|-|TRBV27
TGTGCCAGCAGTTCCCGGCCGGAGGCGCGGTTAAACTATGGCTACACCTTC
CASSSRPEARLNYGYTF
>TRBJ2-3|-|-|TRBV9
TGTGCCAGCAGCGTGGACAGCTATAAAGATACGCAGTATTTT
CASSVDSYKDTQYF
>TRBJ2-1|-|TRBD2|TRBV28
TGTGCCAGCAGTTCGTTACTAGCGGGAGTGGTACATGAGCAGTTCTTC
CASSSLLAGVVHEQFF
>TRBJ2-5|few|TRBD1|TRBV18
TGTGCCAGCTCACCAACAGGGGGCGTAGAGACCCAGTACTTC
CASSPTGGVETQYF